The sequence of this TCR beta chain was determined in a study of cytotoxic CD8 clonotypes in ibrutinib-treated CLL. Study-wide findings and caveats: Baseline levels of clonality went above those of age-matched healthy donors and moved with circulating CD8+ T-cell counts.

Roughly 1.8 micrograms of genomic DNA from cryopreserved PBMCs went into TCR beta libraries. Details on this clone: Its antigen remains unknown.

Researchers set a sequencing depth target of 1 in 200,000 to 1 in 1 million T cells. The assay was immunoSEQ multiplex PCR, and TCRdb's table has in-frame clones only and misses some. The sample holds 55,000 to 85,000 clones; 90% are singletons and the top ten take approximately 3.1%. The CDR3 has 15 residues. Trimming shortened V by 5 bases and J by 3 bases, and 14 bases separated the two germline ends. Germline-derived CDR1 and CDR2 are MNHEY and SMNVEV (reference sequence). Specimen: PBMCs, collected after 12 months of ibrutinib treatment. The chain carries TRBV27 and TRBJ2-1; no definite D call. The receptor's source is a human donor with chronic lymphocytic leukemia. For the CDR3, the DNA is TGTGCCAGCAGTACCCTTAGTTACCTCTACAATGAGCAGTTCTTC. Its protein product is CASSTLSYLYNEQFF.